These 10 T cell receptor beta chains were sequenced from one sample in a study of regulatory T cells in long-lasting Graves disease. Time point reported: newly diagnosed GD, antithyroid drugs for less than 3 months. After RNA was extracted from PBMCs, the TCR library was made from it. Arm-PCR of CDR3 regions and iRepertoire HTBI primers were the basis on which TCR beta libraries were built. TCRdb re-called the multiplex PCR reads through MiXCR, storing one row per CDR3 protein. The table includes under 450,000 distinct CDR3 sequences, about 16% detected once. These same data were also listed under a study on T cells in Graves' hyperthyroidism and ophthalmopathy.

The specimen comprised peripheral blood mononuclear cells (PBMCs), sampled at new diagnosis, from a patient treated with antithyroid drugs. The receptors were gathered from a woman younger than 30 with Graves disease.

This clonotype was observed a few times. V usage is TRBV20-1 and J usage is TRBJ1-4; D might be TRBD1 (6 bases). V dropped 0 bases and J dropped 6 bases, with 14 bases sitting between them. The CDR3 is 15 amino acids. Germline lookup yields CDR1 DFQATT and CDR2 SNEGSKA (reference sequence). CDR3 region: CSARDRGQHHEKLFF. The CDR3 bases are TGCAGTGCTAGAGATCGAGGACAGCACCATGAAAAACTGTTTTTT.

The rearrangement joins TRBV5-1 to TRBJ1-2; the match to TRBD1 covers 7 bases. The CDR3 is made up of 15 amino acids. From germline, CDR1 is SGHRS and CDR2 YFSETQ. Losses at the gene ends were 4 bases for V and 7 bases for J; bases not matched to a gene: 13. CDR3: CASSKPTGTDGGYTF. The CDR3 region has the DNA TGCGCCAGCAGCAAACCGACAGGGACCGATGGTGGCTACACCTTC.

This clonotype was seen many times. V usage is TRBV12-3 or TRBV12-4 and J usage is TRBJ1-5, with D maybe TRBD1 (6 bases). This CDR3 comprises 17 residues. V lost 1 base to trimming and J lost 6 bases, with 19 bases between them. DNA for the CDR3: TGTGCCAGCAGTTTAGGGAAAGGGGGGCGCTTGGGTCAGCCCCAGCATTTT. Translating it yields CASSLGKGGRLGQPQHF.

This clonotype showed up many times. The chain employs TRBV3-1 and TRBJ1-2; 9 bases align to TRBD1. Looked up from germline, CDR1 is LGHDT and CDR2 is YNNKEL (reference sequence). The V gene end was trimmed by 0 bases and the J gene end by 6 bases; junction bases not matched to a gene: 5. The length of the CDR3 is 15 residues. CDR3 protein: CASSQDRTGADGYTF. As DNA, the CDR3 is TGTGCCAGCAGCCAAGATAGGACAGGGGCGGATGGCTACACCTTC.

This clonotype appeared many times. The chain uses TRBV20-1 and TRBJ2-1; tentative D call: TRBD2 (6 bases). The CDR3 is 15 amino acids. Per germline, CDR1 DFQATT and CDR2 SNEGSKA (reference sequence). V was trimmed by 6 bases and J by 0 bases, leaving 15 bases between them. CDR3 amino acids: CSAERLAASYNEQFF. The CDR3 bases are TGCAGTGCCGAGAGGTTAGCGGCCTCCTACAATGAGCAGTTCTTC.

This clonotype has ten or more counts. This chain links TRBV18 with TRBJ1-5, with TRBD1 matching 10 bases. Trimming removed 4 bases from V and 0 bases from J; junction bases left unmatched: 12. CDR3 size: 19 residues. Germline lookup yields CDR1 KGHSH and CDR2 LQKENI. The CDR3 bases are TGTGCCAGCTCACGGACCGCGATGGGACAGGGGAATAGCAATCAGCCCCAGCATTTT. Translated, it gives CASSRTAMGQGNSNQPQHF.

This clonotype has a count of ten or more. The chain carries TRBV9 and TRBJ2-1; TRBD2 matches at 9 bases. Germline lookup yields CDR1 SGDLS and CDR2 YYNGEE. V was pared by 0 bases and J by 6 bases, with 22 bases of the junction left unmatched. This CDR3 comprises 21 residues. CDR3 amino acids: CASSVATAVAGVDYNGNEQFF. CDR3 DNA: TGTGCCAGCAGCGTAGCTACGGCGGTAGCGGGAGTAGATTATAATGGCAATGAGCAGTTCTTC. Looking up the rest from reference TRBV9 and TRBJ2-1 gives the full variable domain: DSGVTQTPKHLITATGQRVTLRCSPRSGDLSVYWYQQSLDQGLQFLIQYYNGEERAKGNILERFSAQQFPDLHSELNLSSLELGDSALYFCASSVATAVAGVDYNGNEQFFGPGTRLTVL.

This clonotype was observed a few times. A read error may explain this, as a much larger clone is one base away. This chain uses TRBV11-1 with TRBJ1-1; D may be TRBD1 (5 bases). The CDR3 loop spans 16 amino acids. Germline V gene data show CDR1 as SGHAT and CDR2 as FQDESV (reference sequence). V gave up 4 bases and J gave up 5 bases, with 20 bases separating them. The CDR3 DNA reads TGTGCCAGCAGCTCAATCGACCTCGGGGGGTTAACTGAAGCTTTCTTT. Its translation is CASSSIDLGGLTEAFF.

The chain has TRBV20-1 and TRBJ1-2; 7 nucleotides match TRBD1. V lost 6 bases and J lost 10; bases outside the gene matches: 8. Germline CDR1 reads DFQATT; CDR2 reads SNEGSKA (reference sequence). This CDR3 region has 11 residues. The CDR3 loop is CSADDRVTYTF. The CDR3 bases are TGCAGTGCGGACGACAGGGTAACCTACACCTTC.

The chain joins TRBV20-1 to TRBJ1-1, with no clear D. The CDR3 is made up of 14 amino acids. The germline CDR1 and CDR2 sequences are DFQATT and SNEGSKA (reference sequence). Deletions cut 0 bases from V and 4 bases from J, with 12 bases between. CDR3 coding DNA: TGCAGTGCTAGAGATCCTGGACGACGCACTGAAGCTTTCTTT. It translates to CSARDPGRRTEAFF.